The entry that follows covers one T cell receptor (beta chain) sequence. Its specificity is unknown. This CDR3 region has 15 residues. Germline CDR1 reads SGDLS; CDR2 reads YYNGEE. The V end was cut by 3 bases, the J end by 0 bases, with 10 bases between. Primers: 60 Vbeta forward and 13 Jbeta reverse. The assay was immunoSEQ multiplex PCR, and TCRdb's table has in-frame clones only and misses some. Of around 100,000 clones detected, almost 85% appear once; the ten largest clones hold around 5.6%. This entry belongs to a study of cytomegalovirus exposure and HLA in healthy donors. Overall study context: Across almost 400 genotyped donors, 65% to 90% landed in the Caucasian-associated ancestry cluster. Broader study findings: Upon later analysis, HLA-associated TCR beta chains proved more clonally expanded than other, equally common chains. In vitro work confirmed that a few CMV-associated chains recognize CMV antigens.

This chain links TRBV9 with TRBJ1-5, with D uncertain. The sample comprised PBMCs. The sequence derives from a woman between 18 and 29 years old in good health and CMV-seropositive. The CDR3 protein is CASSDTPYSNQPQHF. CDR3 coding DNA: TGTGCCAGCAGCGATACACCATATAGCAATCAGCCCCAGCATTTT.